This passage covers 31 T cell receptor beta chains from one sample sequenced in a study of blood T cell repertoires in COVID-19. Clones were read by immunoSEQ multiplex PCR, and TCRdb kept only the in-frame ones, dropping some. The sample has 150,000 to 200,000 clones, 90% seen once. Sequences were obtained from peripheral blood. Every receptor here comes from a man in his fifties or sixties with acute or convalescent COVID-19.

The V gene is TRBV7-6, the J gene TRBJ2-3; 7 nucleotides agree with TRBD1. This CDR3 is 15 amino acids long. In germline, CDR1 is SGHVS, CDR2 FNYEAQ. Losses at the gene ends were 3 bases for V and 0 bases for J; bases not matched to a gene: 3. The CDR3 DNA reads TGTGCCAGCAGCTTGGGACAGCCTAGCACAGATACGCAGTATTTT. It encodes CASSLGQPSTDTQYF.

The chain links TRBV7-9 to TRBJ1-6, with D possibly being TRBD1 (5 bases). CDR1 is SEHNR, CDR2 FQNEAQ, per germline (reference sequence). V was shortened by 2 bases and J by 10 bases, with 15 bases between the two germline ends. The CDR3 length is 15 residues. The CDR3 DNA reads TGTGCCAGCAGCTTAAGTGCGACAGACTTATCACCCCTCCACTTT. It is translated as CASSLSATDLSPLHF.

The CDR3 nucleotides are TGTGCCAGCAGTTACTCATACAGGGACACTGAAGCTTTCTTT. This codes for CASSYSYRDTEAFF. V gene TRBV6-5 combines with J gene TRBJ1-1, with D tentatively TRBD1 (6 bases). The CDR3 runs 14 residues. The germline V and J ends were trimmed by 0 bases and 3 bases, with 8 bases remaining between them. CDR1 is MNHEY and CDR2 is SVGAGI in the germline V gene.

The chain couples TRBV9 to TRBJ1-2; TRBD1 matches at 9 bases. Trimming cost V 0 bases and J 7 bases; bases outside gene matches: 4. Germline lookup yields CDR1 SGDLS and CDR2 YYNGEE. The CDR3 runs 14 residues. The CDR3 DNA sequence: TGTGCCAGCAGCGTAGCACAGGGGGCGGGTGGCTACACCTTC. Translating gives CASSVAQGAGGYTF.

J is TRBJ1-2 and V is TRBV12-5; D uncertain. V gave up 1 base and J gave up 0 bases, with 6 bases separating them. The CDR3 covers 14 residues. Germline V gene data show CDR1 as LGHNT and CDR2 as FRNRAP. CDR3 loop: CASGLGISNYGYTF. CDR3 in DNA: TGTGCTAGTGGTTTGGGTATCTCTAACTATGGCTACACCTTC. Complete variable domain (other parts from reference TRBV12-5 and TRBJ1-2): DARVTQTPRHKVTEMGQEVTMRCQPILGHNTVFWYRQTMMQGLELLAYFRNRAPLDDSGMPKDRFSAEMPDATLATLKIQPSEPRDSAVYFCASGLGISNYGYTFGSGTRLTVV.

The V and J genes are TRBV2 and TRBJ2-3; weak D call: TRBD1 (5 bases). Germline V lookup: CDR1 SNHLY, CDR2 FYNNEI. The CDR3 runs 14 residues. V lost 7 bases to trimming and J lost 2 bases, with 13 bases between them. The CDR3 DNA follows: TGTGCCAGCACTCTCGAAGGGGCCACAGATACGCAGTATTTT. Translation: CASTLEGATDTQYF.

V usage is TRBV18 and J usage is TRBJ2-5, with TRBD2 matching 9 bases. Germline values: CDR1 KGHSH, CDR2 LQKENI. After removal of 0 bases from V and 3 bases from J, the junction contained 5 bases not matched to a gene. This CDR3 comprises 16 residues. Written as DNA, the CDR3 is TGTGCCAGCTCACCACCGGAGGGACTAGCTGAAGAGACCCAGTACTTC. Translation: CASSPPEGLAEETQYF.

CDR3 nucleotide sequence: TGTGCCAGCAGCTTTCAGGGAGGGTCAGATACGCAGTATTTT. Protein product: CASSFQGGSDTQYF. V and J are TRBV7-3 and TRBJ2-3; TRBD2 agrees at 7 bases. Germline CDR1 SGHTA, CDR2 FQGTGA. The trim removed 3 bases at V and 4 bases at J, leaving 4 bases unmatched. The CDR3 runs to 14 residues.

This clone was seen a few times. V usage is TRBV7-2 and J usage is TRBJ2-2; maybe TRBD2 (5 bases). The CDR3 extends over 16 amino acids. Germline loops: CDR1 SGHTA, CDR2 FQGNSA. V was shortened by 0 bases and J by 2 bases, with 10 bases between the two germline ends. Here the CDR3 reads CASSLAPGLNTGELFF. Here the CDR3 DNA reads TGTGCCAGCAGCTTAGCCCCCGGACTCAACACCGGGGAGCTGTTTTTT.

This clone was detected only a few times. This sequence joins TRBV10-1 and TRBJ2-7; D unresolved. The germline V gene encodes CDR1 WNHNN and CDR2 SYGVQD (reference sequence). CDR3 length: 9 amino acids. In DNA, the CDR3 is TGCCCCCTTATCCCCGAGCAGTACGTC. Translation: CPLIPEQYV.

The chain employs TRBV5-1 and TRBJ1-5; TRBD1 is a possible D gene (5 bases). CDR1 and CDR2 from the germline V gene are SGHRS and YFSETQ. Trimming shortened V by 1 base and J by 5 bases, and 7 bases separated the two germline ends. CDR3 length: 13 amino acids. CDR3 protein: CASSLSGHQPQHF. The CDR3 DNA reads as TGCGCCAGCAGCTTGTCAGGGCATCAGCCCCAGCATTTT.

This chain uses TRBV10-2 with TRBJ2-7; D is possibly TRBD1 (6 bases). CDR3 size: 12 residues. Trimming stripped 5 bases from V and 4 bases from J, with 9 bases between. CDR1 WSHSY and CDR2 SAAADI come from the germline V gene. As DNA, the CDR3 is TGCGCCAGCAGTACACAGGGATACGAGCAGTACGTC. This gives the protein CASSTQGYEQYV.

The chain joins TRBV27 to TRBJ1-2; perhaps TRBD1 as D (6 bases). V dropped 2 bases and J dropped 2 bases, with 18 bases sitting between them. The CDR3 is 17 residues long. Germline CDR1 is MNHEY and CDR2 is SMNVEV (reference sequence). The CDR3 loop reads CASSLLVGRDRNYGYTF. The CDR3 nucleotides are TGTGCCAGCAGTTTACTTGTCGGGCGAGACAGGAACTATGGCTACACCTTC.

CDR3 region: CASSQEDRSVYGYTF. The CDR3 DNA follows: TGCGCCAGCAGCCAAGAGGACAGGTCTGTCTATGGCTACACCTTC. The chain couples TRBV4-3 to TRBJ1-2; TRBD1 matches 7 bases. This CDR3 spans 15 amino acids. V was clipped by 0 bases and J by 4 bases; unmatched bases: 5. CDR1 and CDR2 from the germline V gene are LGHNA and YSLEER.

This clone has only a few counts. The chain has TRBV2 and TRBJ2-3, with 11 bases that match TRBD2. V was pared by 3 bases and J by 1 base, with 3 bases of the junction left unmatched. The CDR3 is made up of 16 amino acids. Germline V lookup: CDR1 SNHLY, CDR2 FYNNEI. The CDR3 loop reads CASSDPGLAGTDTQYF. In DNA, the CDR3 is TGTGCCAGCAGTGACCCGGGACTAGCGGGCACAGATACGCAGTATTTT.

This chain connects TRBV7-2 to TRBJ1-3; D is uncertain. The CDR3 is 15 amino acids. The V and J ends lost 2 bases and 4 bases respectively, with 12 bases between them. CDR1 is SGHTA and CDR2 is FQGNSA in the germline V gene. The DNA of the CDR3 is TGTGCCAGCAGCTTACAGGATTTGGGCGGAAACACCATATATTTT. This codes for CASSLQDLGGNTIYF.

This clone was recorded a few times. The V and J genes are TRBV19 and TRBJ2-7; tentatively, D is TRBD2 (5 bases). The germline V and J ends were trimmed by 8 bases and 0 bases, with 14 bases remaining between them. The germline CDR1 and CDR2 sequences are LNHDA and SQIVND (reference sequence). The CDR3 contains 14 residues. The CDR3 sequence: CASARGLSSYEQYF. As DNA, the CDR3 is TGTGCCAGTGCCCGCGGGCTGAGCTCCTACGAGCAGTACTTC.

V gene TRBV21-1 combines with J gene TRBJ1-1; the table's D call TRBD1 went unverified against the DNA. TRBV21-1 is classified as a pseudogene. CDR3 size: 18 residues. CDR3 coding DNA: TGTGCCAGCGGGTGTCAGGGGGCATTTTCACCCAAACCCAATGAAGCTTTCTTT. This translates into CASGCQGAFSPKPNEAFF.

This clone occurred once. The chain joins TRBV11-3 to TRBJ2-1; TRBD1 might be the D (6 bases). This CDR3 is built from 14 residues. V was trimmed by 5 bases and J by 9 bases, leaving 17 bases between them. Germline values: CDR1 SGHNT, CDR2 YENEEA. The CDR3 DNA reads TGTGCCAGCAGCCTAGTATCAGGGGATCTTGAGCAGTTCTTC. Protein product: CASSLVSGDLEQFF.

J is TRBJ2-7 and V is TRBV5-8; a possible D gene is TRBD1 (6 bases). V lost 7 bases to trimming and J lost 3 bases, with 17 bases between them. This CDR3 is built from 14 residues. Germline CDR1 reads SGHTS; CDR2 reads YDEGEE. CDR3 in amino acids: CASHTGQTYYEQYF. The CDR3 bases are TGTGCCAGCCACACCGGACAGACCTACTACGAGCAGTACTTC.

The V and J genes are TRBV19 and TRBJ2-6, with 9 nucleotides matching TRBD1. Trimming cost V 6 bases and J 0 bases; bases outside gene matches: 6. CDR1 and CDR2 from the germline V gene are LNHDA and SQIVND (reference sequence). The CDR3 has 17 amino acids. As DNA, the CDR3 is TGTGCCAGTAGGGACAGGGGCCCACTCTCTGGGGCCAACGTCCTGACTTTC. Protein product: CASRDRGPLSGANVLTF.

This clone was counted a single time. V and J are TRBV7-8 and TRBJ1-3, with D perhaps matching TRBD1 (5 bases). The length of the CDR3 is 15 residues. Germline lookup yields CDR1 SGHVS and CDR2 FQNEAQ. V was shortened by 5 bases and J by 0 bases, with 11 bases between the two germline ends. The CDR3 sequence is CASSPTGHSGNTIYF. For the CDR3, the DNA is TGTGCCAGCAGCCCGACCGGACACTCTGGAAACACCATATATTTT.

This chain joins TRBV11-3 and TRBJ2-1; 14 bases agree with TRBD2. V dropped 0 bases and J dropped 5; count of bases not matched to a gene: 6. This CDR3 comprises 18 residues. Germline-derived CDR1 and CDR2 are SGHNT and YENEEA. CDR3 bases: TGTGCCAGCAGCTTAGATCTAGGACTAGCGGGGGGTCACAATGAGCAGTTCTTC. The encoded protein is CASSLDLGLAGGHNEQFF.

The rearrangement uses TRBV2 and TRBJ2-7; maybe TRBD1 (5 bases). CDR3 length equals 14 residues. Trimming stripped 5 bases from V and 2 bases from J, with 13 bases between. Germline lookup yields CDR1 SNHLY and CDR2 FYNNEI. The chain's CDR3 is CASSPRTQTYEQYF. The DNA for the CDR3 is TGTGCCAGCAGTCCTAGGACACAGACCTACGAGCAGTACTTC.

V and J are TRBV30 and TRBJ2-7; a possible D gene is TRBD1 (6 bases). The CDR3 has 15 residues. CDR1 and CDR2 (germline): GTSNPN, SVGIG (reference sequence). Between the trimmed V and J ends, which lost 3 bases and 2 bases, there was a span of 17 bases. CDR3 nucleotides: TGTGCCTGGAGCGTCCCAGGGGACACTACCTACGAGCAGTACTTC. This encodes CAWSVPGDTTYEQYF.

This clone was seen once. The rearrangement joins TRBV28 to TRBJ1-2; D uncertain. Trimming cost V 5 bases and J 6 bases, with 4 bases left between them. Germline-derived CDR1 and CDR2 are MDHEN and SYDVKM. The CDR3 spans 10 residues. In nucleotides, the CDR3 is TGTGCCAGCAGTCAAAATGGCTACACCTTC. Encoded protein: CASSQNGYTF.

The chain uses TRBV13 and TRBJ1-3, with 8 nucleotides matching TRBD1. Germline loops: CDR1 PRHDT, CDR2 FYEKMQ (reference sequence). CDR3 size: 16 residues. V lost 4 bases, J lost 4 bases, and 9 bases stayed unmatched. CDR3 bases: TGTGCCAGCAGCTATTACACAGGGGGTGGAGGAAACACCATATATTTT. Protein sequence: CASSYYTGGGGNTIYF.

The CDR3 region has the DNA TGCAGCGTTGACCCAACAGGGGGGCCTGAAGCTTTCTTT. Protein: CSVDPTGGPEAFF. This chain links TRBV29-1 with TRBJ1-1; TRBD1 matches at 8 bases. There are 13 residues in the CDR3. V was clipped by 3 bases and J by 6 bases; unmatched bases: 6. Germline V gene data show CDR1 as SQVTM and CDR2 as ANQGSEA.

In nucleotides, the CDR3 is TGTGCCAGCAGCTTGAAGCGGGGGGGAGTTAGCTCCTACAATGAGCAGTTCTTC. This sequence encodes CASSLKRGGVSSYNEQFF. V and J are TRBV5-6 and TRBJ2-1, with 10 bases that match TRBD2. The CDR3 totals 18 residues. The germline CDR1 and CDR2 sequences are SGHDT and YYEEEE. After removal of 1 base from V and 0 bases from J, the junction contained 7 bases not matched to a gene.

This chain uses TRBV28 with TRBJ2-5; 7 nucleotides agree with TRBD1. V lost 8 bases and J lost 4; bases outside the gene matches: 13. The CDR3 sequence is 15 residues long. The germline CDR1 and CDR2 sequences are MDHEN and SYDVKM. The CDR3 here is CASGGGSTGRETQYF. The CDR3 region has the DNA TGTGCCAGCGGGGGCGGATCGACAGGGAGAGAGACCCAGTACTTC.

The genes are TRBV5-4 and TRBJ1-6; 9 positions match TRBD1. J was trimmed by 7 bases and V by 3 bases; bases with no gene match: 2. Looked up from germline, CDR1 is SGHNT and CDR2 is YYREEE (reference sequence). This CDR3 has 14 amino acids. The CDR3: CASSSGQGNSPLHF. For the CDR3, the DNA is TGTGCCAGCAGCTCGGGACAGGGAAATTCACCCCTCCACTTT.